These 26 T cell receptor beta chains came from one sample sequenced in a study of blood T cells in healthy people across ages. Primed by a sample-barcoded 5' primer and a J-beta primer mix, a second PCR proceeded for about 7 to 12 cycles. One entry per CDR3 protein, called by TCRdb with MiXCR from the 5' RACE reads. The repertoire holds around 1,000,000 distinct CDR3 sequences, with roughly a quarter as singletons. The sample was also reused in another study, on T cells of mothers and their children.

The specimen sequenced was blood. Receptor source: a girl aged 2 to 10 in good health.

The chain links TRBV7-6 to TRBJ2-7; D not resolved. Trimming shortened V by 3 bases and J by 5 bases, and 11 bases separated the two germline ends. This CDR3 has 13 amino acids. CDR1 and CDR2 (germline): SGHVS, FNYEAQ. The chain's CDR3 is CASSFLGSDEQYF. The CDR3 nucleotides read TGTGCCAGCAGCTTTTTAGGGTCAGACGAGCAGTACTTC.

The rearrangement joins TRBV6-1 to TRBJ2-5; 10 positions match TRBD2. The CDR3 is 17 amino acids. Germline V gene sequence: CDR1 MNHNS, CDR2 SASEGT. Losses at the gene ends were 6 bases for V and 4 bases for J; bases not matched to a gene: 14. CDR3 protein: CASSPNLLAGEAETQYF. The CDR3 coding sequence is TGTGCCAGCAGCCCGAACCTTCTAGCGGGAGAGGCAGAGACCCAGTACTTC.

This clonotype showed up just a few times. The CDR3 sequence: CASTKLVPPEQYF. CDR3 bases: TGTGCCAGCACGAAATTGGTTCCTCCCGAGCAGTACTTC. The gene calls are TRBV5-6 and TRBJ2-7, with no clear D. CDR1 and CDR2 from the germline V gene are SGHDT and YYEEEE. The CDR3 sequence is 13 residues long. The germline V and J ends were trimmed by 6 bases and 6 bases, with 16 bases remaining between them.

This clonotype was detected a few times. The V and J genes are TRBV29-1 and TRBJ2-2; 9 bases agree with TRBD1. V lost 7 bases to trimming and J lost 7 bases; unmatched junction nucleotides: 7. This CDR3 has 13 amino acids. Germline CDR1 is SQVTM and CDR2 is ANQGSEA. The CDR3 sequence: CSGLTGGGGELFF. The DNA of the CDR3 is TGCAGCGGGCTTACAGGGGGCGGCGGGGAGCTGTTTTTT.

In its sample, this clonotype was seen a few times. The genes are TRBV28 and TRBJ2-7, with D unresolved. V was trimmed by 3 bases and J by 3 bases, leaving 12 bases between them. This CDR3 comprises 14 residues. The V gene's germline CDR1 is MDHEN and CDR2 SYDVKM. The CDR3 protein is CASSLWEKNYEQYF. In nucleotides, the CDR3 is TGTGCCAGCAGTTTGTGGGAAAAAAACTACGAGCAGTACTTC. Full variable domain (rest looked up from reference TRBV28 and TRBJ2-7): DVKVTQSSRYLVKRTGEKVFLECVQDMDHENMFWYRQDPGLGLRLIYFSYDVKMKEKGDIPEGYSVSREKKERFSLILESASTNQTSMYLCASSLWEKNYEQYFGPGTRLTVT.

The CDR3 reads CASLGTPGEAFF. As DNA, the CDR3 is TGTGCCAGCCTCGGGACACCCGGTGAAGCTTTCTTT. The chain is built from TRBV7-8 and TRBJ1-1; weak D call: TRBD1 (6 bases). CDR3 size: 12 residues. Trimming took 8 bases from V and 7 from J, leaving 14 bases between them. In germline, CDR1 is SGHVS, CDR2 FQNEAQ.

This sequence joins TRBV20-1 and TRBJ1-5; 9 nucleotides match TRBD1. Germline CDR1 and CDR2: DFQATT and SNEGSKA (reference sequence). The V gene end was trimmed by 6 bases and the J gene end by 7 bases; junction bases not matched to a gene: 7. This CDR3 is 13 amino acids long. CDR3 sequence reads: CSARTGAGQPQHF. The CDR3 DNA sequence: TGCAGTGCCCGGACAGGGGCGGGACAGCCCCAGCATTTT.

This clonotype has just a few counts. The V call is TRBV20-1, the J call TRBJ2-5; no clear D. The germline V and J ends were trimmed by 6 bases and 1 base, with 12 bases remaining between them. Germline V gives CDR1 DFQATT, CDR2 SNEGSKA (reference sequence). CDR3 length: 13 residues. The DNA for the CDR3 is TGCAGTGCCCTTGACTCAACCCAAGAGACCCAGTACTTC. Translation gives CSALDSTQETQYF.

CDR3 sequence: CATQLRDRVFEQYF. CDR3 bases: TGTGCCACCCAGCTCCGGGACAGGGTTTTCGAGCAGTACTTC. The chain uses TRBV24-1 and TRBJ2-7; 9 positions agree with TRBD1. CDR3 length: 14 amino acids. Germline V gene data show CDR1 as KGHDR and CDR2 as SFDVKD. V lost 9 bases, J lost 6 bases, and 11 bases stayed unmatched.

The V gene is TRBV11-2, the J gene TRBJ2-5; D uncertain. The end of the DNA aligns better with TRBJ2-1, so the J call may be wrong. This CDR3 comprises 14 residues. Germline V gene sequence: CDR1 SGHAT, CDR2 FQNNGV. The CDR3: CASSYSKESNEQFF. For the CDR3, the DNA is TGTGCCAGCAGTTACTCGAAGGAAAGCAATGAGCAGTTCTTC.

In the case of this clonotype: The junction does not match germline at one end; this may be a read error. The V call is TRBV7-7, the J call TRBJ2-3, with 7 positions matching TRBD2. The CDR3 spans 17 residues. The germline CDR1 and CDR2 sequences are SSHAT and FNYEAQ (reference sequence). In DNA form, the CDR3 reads TGTGCTAGCAGCCCTCAGTTTACTAGCGCAAGCACAGATACGCAGTATTTT. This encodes CASSPQFTSASTDTQYF.

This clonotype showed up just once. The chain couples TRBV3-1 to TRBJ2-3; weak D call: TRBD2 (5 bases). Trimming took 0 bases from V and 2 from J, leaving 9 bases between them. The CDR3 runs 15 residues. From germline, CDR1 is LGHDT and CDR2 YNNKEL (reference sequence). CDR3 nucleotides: TGTGCCAGCAGCCAAGAGGGGAGAATCACAGATACGCAGTATTTT. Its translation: CASSQEGRITDTQYF.

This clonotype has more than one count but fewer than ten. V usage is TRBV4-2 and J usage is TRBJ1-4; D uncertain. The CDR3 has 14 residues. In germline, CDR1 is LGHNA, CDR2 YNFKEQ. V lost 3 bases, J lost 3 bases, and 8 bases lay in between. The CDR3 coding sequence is TGTGCCAGCAGCCACCCCGGCCCTAATGAAAAACTGTTTTTT. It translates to CASSHPGPNEKLFF.

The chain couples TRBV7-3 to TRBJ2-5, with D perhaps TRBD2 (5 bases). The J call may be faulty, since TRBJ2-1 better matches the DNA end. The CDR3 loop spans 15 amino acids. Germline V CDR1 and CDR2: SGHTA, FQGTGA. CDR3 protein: CASSFSEGSRNEQFF. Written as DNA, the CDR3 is TGTGCCAGCAGCTTCTCAGAGGGATCACGCAATGAGCAGTTCTTC.

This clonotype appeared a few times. The CDR3 is CASSVDDTLNEKLFF. Written as DNA, the CDR3 is TGTGCCAGCAGCGTAGACGACACCTTAAACGAAAAACTGTTTTTT. The chain is built from TRBV9 and TRBJ1-4; D ambiguous. The V and J ends lost 0 bases and 8 bases respectively, with 14 bases between them. Per the germline V gene, CDR1 is SGDLS and CDR2 is YYNGEE. This CDR3 region has 15 residues.

The CDR3 sequence: CASSPSLAGEQYF. Here the CDR3 DNA reads TGTGCCAGCAGCCCATCTTTAGCGGGCGAGCAGTACTTC. The chain is built from TRBV7-2 and TRBJ2-7; TRBD2 matches 7 bases. The ends lost 5 bases at V and 6 bases at J; junction bases unmatched: 7. This CDR3 has 13 residues. Germline assignment: CDR1 SGHTA and CDR2 FQGNSA.

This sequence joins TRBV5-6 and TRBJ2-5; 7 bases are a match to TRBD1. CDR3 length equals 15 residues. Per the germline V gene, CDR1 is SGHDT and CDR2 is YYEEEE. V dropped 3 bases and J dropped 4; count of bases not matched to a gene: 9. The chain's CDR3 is CASSSAQGSVETQYF. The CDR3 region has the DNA TGTGCCAGCAGCTCGGCACAGGGGAGTGTAGAGACCCAGTACTTC.

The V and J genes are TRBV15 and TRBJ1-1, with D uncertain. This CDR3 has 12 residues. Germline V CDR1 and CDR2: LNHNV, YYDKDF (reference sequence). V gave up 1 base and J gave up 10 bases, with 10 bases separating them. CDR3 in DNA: TGTGCCACCAGCAGAGGGGGAGATGGAGCTTTCTTT. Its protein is CATSRGGDGAFF.

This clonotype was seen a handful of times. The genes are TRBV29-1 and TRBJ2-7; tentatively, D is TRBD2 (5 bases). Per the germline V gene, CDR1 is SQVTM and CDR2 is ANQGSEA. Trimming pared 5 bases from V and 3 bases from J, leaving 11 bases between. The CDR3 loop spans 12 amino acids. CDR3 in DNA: TGCAGCGTTCAGGACTTAGGCTACGAGCAGTACTTC. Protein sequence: CSVQDLGYEQYF.

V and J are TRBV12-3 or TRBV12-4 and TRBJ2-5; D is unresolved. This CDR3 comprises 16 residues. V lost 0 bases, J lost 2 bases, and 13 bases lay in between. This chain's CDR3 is CASSLAVSAAQETQYF. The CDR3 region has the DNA TGTGCCAGCAGTTTAGCTGTTTCGGCAGCACAAGAGACCCAGTACTTC.

CDR3 protein: CASSTRQGHSYNEQFF. CDR3 sequence (DNA): TGTGCCAGCAGCACCCGACAGGGTCACTCCTACAATGAGCAGTTCTTC. The chain carries TRBV11-2 and TRBJ2-1, with TRBD1 matching over 7 bases. Germline CDR1 SGHAT, CDR2 FQNNGV. The CDR3 covers 16 residues. Trimming cost V 5 bases and J 0 bases; bases outside gene matches: 7.

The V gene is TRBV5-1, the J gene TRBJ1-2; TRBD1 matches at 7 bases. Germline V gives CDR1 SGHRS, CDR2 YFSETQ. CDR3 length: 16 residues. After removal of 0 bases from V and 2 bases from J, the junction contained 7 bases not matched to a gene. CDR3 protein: CASSLVAGTENYGYTF. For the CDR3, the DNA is TGCGCCAGCAGCTTGGTAGCAGGGACAGAGAACTATGGCTACACCTTC.

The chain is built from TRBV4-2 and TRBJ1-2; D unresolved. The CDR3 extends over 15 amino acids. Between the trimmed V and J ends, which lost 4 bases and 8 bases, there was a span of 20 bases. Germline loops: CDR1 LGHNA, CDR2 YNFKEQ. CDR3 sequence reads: CASSLRAETDLGYTF. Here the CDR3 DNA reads TGTGCCAGCAGCCTCCGAGCCGAAACTGATCTGGGCTACACCTTC.

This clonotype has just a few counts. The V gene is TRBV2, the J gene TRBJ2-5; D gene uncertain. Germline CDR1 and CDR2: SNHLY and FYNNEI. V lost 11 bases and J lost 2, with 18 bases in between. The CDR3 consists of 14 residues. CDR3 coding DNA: TGTGCCTGTTCCTCCTGGACGGAACAAGAGACCCAGTACTTC. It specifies CACSSWTEQETQYF.

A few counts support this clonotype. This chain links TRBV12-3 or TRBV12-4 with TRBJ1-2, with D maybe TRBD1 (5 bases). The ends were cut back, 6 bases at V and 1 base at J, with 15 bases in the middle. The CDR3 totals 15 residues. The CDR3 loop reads CASRPGAPINYGYTF. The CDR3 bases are TGTGCCAGCAGGCCCGGGGCCCCAATTAACTATGGCTACACCTTC.

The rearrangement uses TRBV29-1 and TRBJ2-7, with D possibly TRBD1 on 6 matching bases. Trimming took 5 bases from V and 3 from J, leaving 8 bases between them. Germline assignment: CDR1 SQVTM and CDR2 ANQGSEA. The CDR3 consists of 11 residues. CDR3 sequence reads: CSVNRDYEQYF. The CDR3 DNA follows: TGCAGCGTTAACAGGGACTACGAGCAGTACTTC.